The clone carrying this T cell receptor beta chain is classed as medium-sized. Its specificity is unknown. Time point indicated: sample taken at primary tumor resection. The input material, whole RNA from tumor, nontumor lung or frozen PBMC, was sequenced unsorted. From germline, CDR1 is KGHDR and CDR2 SFDVKD. The CDR3 loop spans 19 amino acids. The J segment lost 7 bases and the V segment lost 4 bases, leaving 18 bases of the junction unmatched. The data derive from a study of spatial heterogeneity in lung cancer. Overall study results and limits: Counts of expanded alpha and beta TCRs within tumors tracked the tumor nonsynonymous mutation count.

One entry per CDR3 protein, called by TCRdb with MiXCR from the 5' RACE reads. The table has around 2,800 distinct CDR3 sequences, over 6% seen once. The sequence came from a male donor with early-stage non-small cell lung cancer. The material was lung tumor tissue, obtained at surgery. The chain joins TRBV24-1 to TRBJ2-1; 10 positions match TRBD2. This CDR3 is CATSESGTSGRARANEQFF. The CDR3 DNA follows: TGTGCCACCAGTGAAAGTGGGACCAGCGGGAGGGCCCGGGCGAATGAGCAGTTCTTC.